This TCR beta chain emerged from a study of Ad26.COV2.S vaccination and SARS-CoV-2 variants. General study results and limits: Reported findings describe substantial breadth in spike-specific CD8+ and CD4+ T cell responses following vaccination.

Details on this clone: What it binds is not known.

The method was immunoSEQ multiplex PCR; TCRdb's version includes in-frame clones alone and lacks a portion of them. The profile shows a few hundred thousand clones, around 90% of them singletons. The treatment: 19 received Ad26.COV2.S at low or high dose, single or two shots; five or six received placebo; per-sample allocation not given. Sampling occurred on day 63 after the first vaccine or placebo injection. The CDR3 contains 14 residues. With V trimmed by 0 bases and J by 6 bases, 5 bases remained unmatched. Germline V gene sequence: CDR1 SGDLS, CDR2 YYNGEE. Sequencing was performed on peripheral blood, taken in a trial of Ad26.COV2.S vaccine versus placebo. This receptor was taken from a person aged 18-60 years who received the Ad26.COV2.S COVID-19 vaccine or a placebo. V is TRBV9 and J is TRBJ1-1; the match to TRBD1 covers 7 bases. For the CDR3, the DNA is TGTGCCAGCAGCGTAGAAGGGGGCGCTTCTGAAGCTTTCTTT. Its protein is CASSVEGGASEAFF.